A single sample gave rise to the 17 T cell receptor beta chains below, sequenced in a study of OX40 agonist ivuxolimab in advanced cancers. The protocol was immunoSEQ multiplex PCR, while the TCRdb copy is restricted to in-frame clones and leaves out a portion. This sample has 60,000 to 100,000 clones, with around 87% found just once. The sample in question was CD4+ or CD8+ T cells sorted from blood, obtained in a trial of the OX40 agonist ivuxolimab. The receptors come from an adult with an advanced solid tumor such as melanoma, head and neck, liver or kidney cancer.

The chain couples TRBV7-2 to TRBJ2-7, with D unresolved. Between the trimmed V and J ends, which lost 2 bases and 3 bases, there was a span of 20 bases. Germline CDR1 is SGHTA and CDR2 is FQGNSA. CDR3 size: 17 residues. The CDR3 reads CASSLSSLSRKFYEQYF. CDR3 nucleotide sequence: TGTGCCAGCAGCTTAAGTTCGTTAAGTCGGAAATTCTACGAGCAGTACTTC.

The rearrangement links TRBV18 to TRBJ1-2; 9 bases line up with TRBD1. Germline V gene data show CDR1 as KGHSH and CDR2 as LQKENI. Unmatched junction bases numbered 8, after V lost 3 bases and J lost 6 bases. The CDR3 extends over 15 amino acids. CDR3 in DNA: TGTGCCAGCTCACCCAACAGACAGGGGGAGAATGGCTACACCTTC. Translation: CASSPNRQGENGYTF.

This clone showed up just a few times. Other DNA sequences of this sample code for an identical CDR3. This sequence joins TRBV2 and TRBJ1-1; TRBD1 matches at 7 bases. The CDR3 is 14 amino acids. J was trimmed by 1 base and V by 6 bases; bases with no gene match: 5. Germline CDR1 reads SNHLY; CDR2 reads FYNNEI. CDR3 sequence: CASSKQGPNTEAFF. CDR3 coding DNA: TGTGCCAGCAGCAAACAGGGGCCGAACACTGAAGCTTTCTTT.

CDR3 sequence (DNA): TGTGCCAGCAGCCCCGGGGCAGCTGGAAACACCATATATTTT. This encodes CASSPGAAGNTIYF. This chain uses TRBV6-6 with TRBJ1-3; D may be TRBD1 (5 bases). Trimming cost V 6 bases and J 2 bases, with 11 bases left between them. There are 14 residues in the CDR3. Germline V gene sequence: CDR1 MNHNY, CDR2 SVGAGI (reference sequence).

The chain carries TRBV7-2 and TRBJ2-1, with D possibly being TRBD2 (6 bases). CDR3 length equals 14 residues. Germline V gene data show CDR1 as SGHTA and CDR2 as FQGNSA. V lost 5 bases and J lost 6, with 14 bases in between. CDR3 protein: CASSQRIAANEQFF. CDR3 DNA: TGTGCCAGCAGCCAGAGGATAGCGGCCAATGAGCAGTTCTTC.

This clone has more than one count but fewer than ten. V usage is TRBV5-4 and J usage is TRBJ1-2; D remains unclear. The CDR3 is 12 residues long. Germline CDR1 is SGHNT and CDR2 is YYREEE (reference sequence). Trimming took off 4 bases at V and 5 bases at J, with 9 bases between the two ends. In DNA form, the CDR3 reads TGTGCCAGCAGCGATCCTCCTTATGGCTACACCTTC. Its protein product is CASSDPPYGYTF.

The J gene is TRBJ2-1, the V gene TRBV29-1, with D tentatively TRBD1 (5 bases). Germline lookup yields CDR1 SQVTM and CDR2 ANQGSEA. V was trimmed by 4 bases and J by 7 bases, leaving 11 bases between them. The CDR3 runs to 12 residues. This chain's CDR3 is CSVGYSGNEQFF. DNA of the CDR3: TGCAGCGTTGGGTACTCAGGGAATGAGCAGTTCTTC.

V and J are TRBV7-8 and TRBJ2-7, with D perhaps TRBD2 (6 bases). There are 15 residues in the CDR3. The V end lost 0 bases, the J end lost 4 bases, and 13 bases lay between the germline ends. The germline gives CDR1 SGHVS, CDR2 FQNEAQ. CDR3 DNA sequence: TGTGCCAGCAGCTTAGCTCGGCTGGGGGGATACGAGCAGTACTTC. Protein product: CASSLARLGGYEQYF.

The chain's CDR3 is CASSHQLFF. DNA of the CDR3: TGTGCCAGCAGCCACCAGCTGTTTTTT. This rearrangement joins TRBV5-8 to TRBJ2-2; no clear D. Germline CDR1 is SGHTS and CDR2 is YDEGEE. Trimming cost V 4 bases and J 12 bases, with 4 bases left between them. CDR3 length equals 9 residues.

The chain links TRBV11-3 to TRBJ2-2, with D perhaps matching TRBD2 (5 bases). CDR3 length: 16 residues. Germline CDR1 SGHNT, CDR2 YENEEA. Deletions cut 0 bases from V and 4 bases from J, with 12 bases between. The CDR3 here is CASSLDQSGGTGELFF. The CDR3 DNA is TGTGCCAGCAGCTTAGATCAGAGCGGAGGCACCGGGGAGCTGTTTTTT.

The J gene is TRBJ2-5, the V gene TRBV28; the D gene is possibly TRBD2 (5 bases). Between the trimmed V and J ends, which lost 1 base and 7 bases, there was a span of 7 bases. Looked up from germline, CDR1 is MDHEN and CDR2 is SYDVKM. The CDR3 covers 12 residues. In DNA, the CDR3 is TGTGCCAGCAGTTTATTTCGGGGGACCCAGTACTTC. This encodes CASSLFRGTQYF.

V and J are TRBV28 and TRBJ2-1, with 13 bases matching TRBD2. The ends lost 7 bases at V and 0 bases at J; junction bases unmatched: 6. Germline CDR1 MDHEN, CDR2 SYDVKM. The CDR3 has 17 amino acids. In nucleotides, the CDR3 is TGTGCCAGCACCTGGACTAGCGGGAGAAACTCCTACAATGAGCAGTTCTTC. Its protein is CASTWTSGRNSYNEQFF.

The chain links TRBV7-9 to TRBJ2-1; 13 bases align to TRBD2. The CDR3 has 14 residues. The V segment lost 3 bases and the J segment 9 bases; nucleotides outside the gene matches: 2. Germline V gene lookup returns CDR1 SEHNR and CDR2 FQNEAQ (reference sequence). Written as DNA, the CDR3 is TGTGCCAGCAGCTTGGGGACTAGCGGGACTGAGCAGTTCTTC. It specifies CASSLGTSGTEQFF.

The V and J genes are TRBV27 and TRBJ2-3; D may be TRBD1 or TRBD2 (5 bases each). The germline CDR1 and CDR2 sequences are MNHEY and SMNVEV (reference sequence). There are 15 residues in the CDR3. Trimming took 6 bases from V and 2 from J, leaving 15 bases between them. For the CDR3, the DNA is TGTGCCAGCAGCCCATGGGGGTTACACACAGATACGCAGTATTTT. This encodes CASSPWGLHTDTQYF.

The chain combines TRBV25-1 with TRBJ1-1, with D possibly matching TRBD1 (5 bases). V was clipped by 5 bases and J by 9 bases, with 19 bases between them. Germline assignment: CDR1 MGHDK and CDR2 SYGVNS. This CDR3 comprises 14 residues. The CDR3 DNA sequence: TGTGCCAGCAGTCCTACTCCAGGGTTTTCTCAAGCTTTCTTT. Translated, it gives CASSPTPGFSQAFF.

Here the CDR3 reads CASIPLGTGRETQYF. The CDR3 DNA follows: TGCGCCAGCATTCCTCTGGGGACGGGGCGAGAGACCCAGTACTTC. The rearrangement links TRBV5-1 to TRBJ2-5; possibly TRBD1 or TRBD2 for D (5 bases each). The CDR3 sequence is 15 residues long. V lost 6 bases, J lost 4 bases, and 19 bases lay in between. In germline, CDR1 is SGHRS, CDR2 YFSETQ.

The chain has TRBV11-2 and TRBJ2-5; no definite D call. This CDR3 has 12 residues. Germline V gene sequence: CDR1 SGHAT, CDR2 FQNNGV. The V end lost 1 base, the J end lost 5 bases, and 5 bases lay between the germline ends. Here the CDR3 reads CASSLGSETQYF. The CDR3 nucleotides read TGTGCCAGCAGCTTAGGGTCCGAGACCCAGTACTTC.